This entry features one TCR beta chain sequence. This sample is part of a study of T cells in tumors after PD-1 blockade. Sequencing was performed with immunoSEQ multiplex PCR; in TCRdb, only in-frame clones are kept and a portion is missing. The sample consists of fewer than 5,000 clones, around 69% of them appearing once. Time point described: first of two pre-therapy site-matched biopsies 2 to 3 months apart. The specimen comprised tumor tissue, sampled before anti-PD-1 treatment. The sequence was obtained from a human donor with basal cell carcinoma.

CDR3 loop: CASSLTASGANVLTF. CDR3 DNA sequence: TGTGCCAGCAGCTTGACAGCCTCTGGGGCCAACGTCCTGACTTTC. The V gene is TRBV5-4, the J gene TRBJ2-6, with no clear D. V was shortened by 1 base and J by 0 bases, with 5 bases between the two germline ends. There are 15 residues in the CDR3. Germline V lookup: CDR1 SGHNT, CDR2 YYREEE (reference sequence).